The 28 T cell receptor beta chains listed next were all sequenced from one sample in a study of cytomegalovirus exposure and HLA in healthy donors. Primers included in the PCR were 60 Vbeta and 13 Jbeta primers. Measured with immunoSEQ multiplex PCR; TCRdb has only the in-frame clones, and not every one. The profile shows approximately 150,000 clones, less than 85% of them singletons. Sample: PBMCs. Receptors were obtained from a man in his forties or fifties in good health and CMV-seronegative.

The chain combines TRBV25-1 with TRBJ2-1; the match to TRBD2 covers 8 bases. V lost 6 bases and J lost 1; bases outside the gene matches: 5. There are 15 residues in the CDR3. Germline CDR1 and CDR2: MGHDK and SYGVNS. The CDR3 spells CASSLSGSSYNEQFF. The CDR3 DNA reads as TGTGCCAGCAGCCTCAGCGGGAGTTCCTACAATGAGCAGTTCTTC.

The CDR3 here is CAISPSAQESYEQYF. The DNA for the CDR3 is TGTGCCATCAGTCCTAGCGCCCAGGAATCCTACGAGCAGTACTTC. This chain uses TRBV10-3 with TRBJ2-7; TRBD2 is a possible D gene (6 bases). The V and J ends lost 5 bases and 1 base respectively, with 15 bases between them. The CDR3 consists of 15 residues. CDR1 and CDR2 from the germline V gene are ENHRY and SYGVKD.

This chain uses TRBV19 with TRBJ1-1; 7 nucleotides match TRBD1. Losses at the gene ends were 11 bases for V and 11 bases for J; bases not matched to a gene: 11. Per the germline V gene, CDR1 is LNHDA and CDR2 is SQIVND (reference sequence). The CDR3 has 11 residues. The CDR3 coding sequence is TGTGCCGGATCGACAGGGCCGGGGGCTTTCTTT. Translating gives CAGSTGPGAFF.

The V gene is TRBV9, the J gene TRBJ2-5; 8 nucleotides match TRBD1. The DNA end is more similar to TRBJ2-7, so the J call may be wrong. The germline gives CDR1 SGDLS, CDR2 YYNGEE. The length of the CDR3 is 16 residues. The CDR3 bases are TGTGCCAGCAGCGTAACCGCCTGGGACAGGACCTACGAGCAGTACTTC. Translating gives CASSVTAWDRTYEQYF.

A single count supports this clone. The rearrangement links TRBV5-1 to TRBJ2-7, with D maybe TRBD2 (6 bases). In germline, CDR1 is SGHRS, CDR2 YFSETQ. Trimming pared 0 bases from V and 3 bases from J, leaving 7 bases between. This CDR3 spans 13 amino acids. Here the CDR3 DNA reads TGCGCCAGCAGCTTGGGACTAGACTACGAGCAGTACTTC. Protein: CASSLGLDYEQYF. The full variable domain, completed using reference TRBV5-1 and TRBJ2-7, is KAGVTQTPRYLIKTRGQQVTLSCSPISGHRSVSWYQQTPGQGLQFLFEYFSETQRNKGNFPGRFSGRQFSNSRSEMNVSTLELGDSALYLCASSLGLDYEQYFGPGTRLTVT.

This clone was observed once. The gene calls are TRBV7-3 and TRBJ2-2; possibly TRBD2 for D (5 bases). Trimming stripped 4 bases from V and 4 bases from J, with 19 bases between. CDR1 and CDR2 from the germline V gene are SGHTA and FQGTGA. The CDR3 totals 17 residues. The CDR3 here is CASSSEGLRESTGELFF. DNA of the CDR3: TGTGCCAGCAGCTCCGAGGGTTTGAGGGAGTCCACCGGGGAGCTGTTTTTT.

V usage is TRBV7-9 and J usage is TRBJ2-1, with D uncertain. The CDR3 runs to 12 residues. Trimming removed 3 bases at V and 12 bases at J, with 12 bases between. The germline V gene encodes CDR1 SEHNR and CDR2 FQNEAQ (reference sequence). The CDR3 protein is CASSFLGPPQFF. CDR3 sequence (DNA): TGTGCCAGCAGCTTTCTTGGGCCTCCGCAGTTCTTC.

The chain uses TRBV10-3 and TRBJ2-7; D is perhaps TRBD1 (7 bases). The CDR3 is 15 residues long. Between the trimmed V and J ends, which lost 2 bases and 6 bases, there was a span of 17 bases. The germline V gene has CDR1 ENHRY and CDR2 SYGVKD. CDR3 loop: CAISEAGTAQLEQYF. The DNA for the CDR3 is TGTGCCATCAGTGAGGCGGGGACAGCCCAACTCGAGCAGTACTTC.

The chain joins TRBV7-2 to TRBJ1-2; a weak D match, TRBD1 (5 bases). Germline CDR1 SGHTA, CDR2 FQGNSA. The length of the CDR3 is 14 residues. Trimming left V 4 bases short and J 5 bases short, with 14 bases between. The CDR3 DNA sequence: TGTGCCAGCAGCTGGGGGGTAAACTCTTATGGCTACACCTTC. Protein sequence: CASSWGVNSYGYTF.

This clone was recorded a few times. The chain recombines TRBV2 with TRBJ1-1, with a weak D call TRBD1 (5 bases). V gave up 6 bases and J gave up 0 bases, with 17 bases separating them. Germline values: CDR1 SNHLY, CDR2 FYNNEI. CDR3 length: 16 residues. The CDR3 DNA is TGTGCCAGCAGAGCAGGGTCTACCGTTTTGAACACTGAAGCTTTCTTT. Encoded protein: CASRAGSTVLNTEAFF.

This clone has just a few counts. The CDR3 region has the DNA TGTGCCAGCAGTCCGGACAGGATGAACACTGAAGCTTTCTTT. Its protein product is CASSPDRMNTEAFF. This sequence joins TRBV5-6 and TRBJ1-1; 7 nucleotides align to TRBD1. This CDR3 is built from 14 residues. V lost 5 bases and J lost 0; bases outside the gene matches: 4. Germline loops: CDR1 SGHDT, CDR2 YYEEEE.

The V gene is TRBV4-1, the J gene TRBJ2-1, with 12 bases fitting TRBD2. With 0 bases clipped from V and 8 bases from J, the junction kept 14 bases outside the gene matches. Germline V gene sequence: CDR1 MGHRA, CDR2 YSYEKL. This CDR3 is built from 19 residues. The CDR3 loop reads CASSQDIPRLAGEGYEQFF. The CDR3 DNA sequence: TGCGCCAGCAGCCAAGATATCCCCCGACTAGCGGGAGAAGGCTATGAGCAGTTCTTC.

This clone occurred once. This sequence joins TRBV7-9 and TRBJ1-4; the D gene is possibly TRBD1 (5 bases). Trimming left V 0 bases short and J 0 bases short, with 8 bases between. The length of the CDR3 is 16 residues. CDR1 and CDR2 (germline): SEHNR, FQNEAQ (reference sequence). CDR3 loop: CASSLAGEATNEKLFF. The CDR3 bases are TGTGCCAGCAGCTTAGCGGGGGAGGCAACTAATGAAAAACTGTTTTTT.

The chain is built from TRBV5-4 and TRBJ2-5; 7 bases line up with TRBD2. The CDR3 length is 13 residues. CDR1 is SGHNT and CDR2 is YYREEE in the germline V gene (reference sequence). V lost 3 bases to trimming and J lost 3 bases; unmatched junction nucleotides: 2. The CDR3 DNA reads TGTGCCAGCAGCTCAAGCGGGGAAGAGACCCAGTACTTC. This encodes CASSSSGEETQYF.

The chain uses TRBV7-3 and TRBJ2-3, with 8 bases identical to TRBD2. The CDR3 has 14 residues. CDR1 is SGHTA, CDR2 FQGTGA, per germline. With V trimmed by 5 bases and J by 6 bases, 7 bases remained unmatched. CDR3 nucleotides: TGTGCCAGCAGCCCCCGGGGGGGCCGGGATACGCAGTATTTT. Translating gives CASSPRGGRDTQYF.

This sequence joins TRBV28 and TRBJ2-7, with 8 bases that match TRBD2. The CDR3 is 15 residues long. Per the germline V gene, CDR1 is MDHEN and CDR2 is SYDVKM. Losses at the gene ends were 6 bases for V and 0 bases for J; bases not matched to a gene: 7. The CDR3 is CASSGGASSSYEQYF. For the CDR3, the DNA is TGTGCCAGCAGCGGGGGGGCCTCCTCCTCCTACGAGCAGTACTTC.

The CDR3 is CASRRQGIDEQYF. The CDR3, as DNA: TGTGCCAGCAGGCGACAGGGGATTGACGAGCAGTACTTC. The genes are TRBV11-2 and TRBJ2-7; 8 bases map to TRBD1. Trimming removed 6 bases from V and 5 bases from J; junction bases left unmatched: 6. The CDR3 runs to 13 residues. Germline loops: CDR1 SGHAT, CDR2 FQNNGV.

J is TRBJ2-6 and V is TRBV9; D is possibly TRBD1 (5 bases). This CDR3 region has 16 residues. Germline values: CDR1 SGDLS, CDR2 YYNGEE. V lost 2 bases and J 2 bases, leaving 11 bases between the germline ends. The CDR3 nucleotides are TGTGCCAGCAGCGTTCAGGGCATGACTGGGGCCAACGTCCTGACTTTC. This encodes CASSVQGMTGANVLTF.

The chain recombines TRBV18 with TRBJ2-7; 8 nucleotides line up with TRBD2. With V trimmed by 3 bases and J by 3 bases, 4 bases remained unmatched. Per the germline V gene, CDR1 is KGHSH and CDR2 is LQKENI. The length of the CDR3 is 14 residues. CDR3 sequence reads: CASSPREGGYEQYF. CDR3 bases: TGTGCCAGCTCACCCCGGGAGGGCGGCTACGAGCAGTACTTC.

The V gene is TRBV7-2, the J gene TRBJ2-3, with no clear D. Germline values: CDR1 SGHTA, CDR2 FQGNSA. V lost 0 bases, J lost 5 bases, and 12 bases lay in between. There are 15 residues in the CDR3. CDR3 DNA sequence: TGTGCCAGCAGCTTAGCGTACAAATCTGGAGATACGCAGTATTTT. It translates to CASSLAYKSGDTQYF.

This clone was seen just once. This chain uses TRBV7-9 with TRBJ1-4, with a possible D match to TRBD1 (6 bases). There are 16 residues in the CDR3. CDR1 and CDR2 from the germline V gene are SEHNR and FQNEAQ (reference sequence). V was trimmed by 5 bases and J by 6 bases, leaving 19 bases between them. CDR3 sequence: CASSPDVGPGDEKLFF. The DNA for the CDR3 is TGTGCCAGCAGCCCCGATGTTGGCCCAGGGGATGAAAAACTGTTTTTT.

The V call is TRBV5-4, the J call TRBJ2-7; 9 nucleotides line up with TRBD1. J lost 3 bases, V lost 3 bases, and 4 bases had no gene match. CDR3 length: 14 amino acids. Germline V gene lookup returns CDR1 SGHNT and CDR2 YYREEE (reference sequence). This CDR3 is CASSSTGGVYEQYF. In nucleotides, the CDR3 is TGTGCCAGCAGCTCGACAGGGGGTGTCTACGAGCAGTACTTC.

This chain joins TRBV10-3 and TRBJ2-7; TRBD1 matches 10 bases. CDR3 length equals 14 residues. J was trimmed by 6 bases and V by 4 bases; bases with no gene match: 6. Germline V gene data show CDR1 as ENHRY and CDR2 as SYGVKD. CDR3 loop: CAISAGQGVGEQYF. The CDR3 bases are TGTGCCATCAGTGCCGGACAGGGGGTTGGCGAGCAGTACTTC.

Comment on this clone: A junction boundary mismatches the germline segment, possibly from a read error. The V call is TRBV7-9, the J call TRBJ2-5; 10 positions agree with TRBD1. Per the germline V gene, CDR1 is SEHNR and CDR2 is FQNEAQ (reference sequence). The CDR3 has 16 residues. The CDR3 region has the DNA TGTTCCAGCAGCTCTTCTGGACAGGGGGATATAGAGACCCAGTACTTC. It encodes CSSSSSGQGDIETQYF.

The chain employs TRBV14 and TRBJ2-7, with a possible D match to TRBD1 (5 bases). This CDR3 is built from 12 residues. CDR1 SGHDN and CDR2 FVKESK come from the germline V gene. V was shortened by 6 bases and J by 6 bases, with 12 bases between the two germline ends. The CDR3 sequence: CASSPPGSEQYF. In DNA form, the CDR3 reads TGTGCCAGCAGTCCCCCAGGGTCCGAGCAGTACTTC.

In its sample, this clone was seen a few times. The V gene is TRBV2, the J gene TRBJ2-5; 7 bases align to TRBD1. The CDR3 is 14 residues long. Germline V lookup: CDR1 SNHLY, CDR2 FYNNEI. The junction had 7 bases not matched to a gene; V was cut back by 4 bases and J by 5 bases. This CDR3 is CASSGDRVGETQYF. The CDR3 DNA reads as TGTGCCAGCAGTGGAGACAGGGTGGGGGAGACCCAGTACTTC.

The rearrangement uses TRBV28 and TRBJ2-5; 10 bases fit TRBD1. Unmatched junction bases numbered 16, after V lost 4 bases and J lost 2 bases. This CDR3 comprises 19 residues. The germline V gene has CDR1 MDHEN and CDR2 SYDVKM. The CDR3 bases are TGTGCCAGCAGTTACGTGATGCCTACGTGGGACAGGGGACAAGAGACCCAGTACTTC. This codes for CASSYVMPTWDRGQETQYF.

J is TRBJ2-1 and V is TRBV11-2, with D possibly being TRBD1 (6 bases). CDR3 size: 15 residues. The germline V gene encodes CDR1 SGHAT and CDR2 FQNNGV. Trimming cost V 0 bases and J 9 bases, with 15 bases left between them. CDR3 region: CASSLDRGIQGEQFF. The CDR3 DNA reads as TGTGCCAGCAGCTTAGATCGAGGTATACAGGGTGAGCAGTTCTTC.